Included here is one TCR beta chain sequence, with context. This clonotype was detected many times. The antigen it binds to is not known. No quality values exist for individual bases; no much larger clone is one base distant. Naive CD8 T cell libraries were made from approximately 20,000 to 1,000,000 sorted cells using 10%, 30% or 50% of purified RNA. On a BD FACSAria II, naive CD8 T cells were FACS-sorted as CD8+CD4-CCR7+CD45RA+ and collected into RLT Plus buffer. To test detection sensitivity, Jurkat RNA equivalent to more than 8 TCR copies was spiked into samples of roughly 18,000-1,000,000 naive CD8 T cells. Enrichment of CD8 T cells was performed with RosetteSep CD8+ T Cell Enrichment Cocktail and Ficoll-Paque, after which ACK red cell lysis was carried out. Libraries came from PCR. Reads for this sample came from an Illumina HiSeq 4000. Bulk TCR libraries were generated as previously described, with the TCR primers listed in Table S5 used. The Qiagen AllPrep DNA/RNA kit was used to purify total RNA. Reads from multiple sequencing runs of the same library were pooled before analysis. Processing in the source paper ran as follows. Only reads with exact TCR constant sequence were kept, trimmed to 150 nt, and grouped by their 12-nt molecular barcodes. Within each barcode group, reads were sub-clustered at a 15% Levenshtein threshold, and quality-weighted consensus sequences were built per RNA molecule. Non-functional sequences were discarded, and so were lower-count sequences lying one edit away from another sequence. On the basis of fitting two negative binomial distributions, barcode sub-clusters with fewer than 20% of the maximum read count were discarded. The public reads were quality trimmed at Q25 with fastp and then assembled into clones with MiXCR by TCRdb, keeping productive beta chains. Here each entry gathers all rows of one CDR3 protein and keeps the most common genes and DNA. These V and J calls rely on TCRdb rather than the paper's analysis. The sample table lists about 67,000 distinct CDR3 sequences, less than 20% of them with a count of one. The top ten hold roughly 1.5% of the sample.

The record originates from a study of molecular identifiers for immune sequencing clone quantification (dated by TCRdb to the late 2010s). At the level of the whole study: For a replicate experiment, RNA from around 20,000 or 100,000 naive CD8 T cells was divided into five aliquots, and four of the five aliquots were sequenced. This methods study benchmarked molecular-identifier clustering-based TCR repertoire sequencing (MIDCIRS) and TCR RNA copy counting, using CD8 T cells to do so. Points the paper makes about the study in general: Clones above 20 RNA copies held over 97% of molecules in CMV-specific effector cells but under 1% in naive cells. When barcode sub-clustering was left out, chimeric consensus sequences inflated TCR diversity, with chimeras reaching as high as 47%. Modeling gave approximately 3 recovered TCR RNA copies per cell versus around 9.9 by digital PCR, implying about 30% capture efficiency. The naive libraries included spiked-in Jurkat TCR RNA (approximately ten copies' worth), and this RNA is not part of the donor repertoire. Identical TCR molecules sharing a barcode could cause highly expanded clone sizes to be underestimated. Spiked-in Jurkat TCR RNA equivalent to a single cell was reported to be detectable even among 850,000 to 1,000,000 naive CD8 T cells.

The CDR3, from cysteine to phenylalanine, totals 14 residues. Only the CDR3 region is kept as DNA, spanning 42 bases read in frame from base 1. For CDR1 and CDR2, the germline V gene lists LGHNA and YNFKEQ. V is trimmed back by 8 bases and J by 0 bases, and the junction contains 4 bases that no gene match accounts for. The chain joins TRBV4-2 to TRBJ2-5, with 9 central nucleotides matching TRBD1. Sequencing was done on a sample of naive CD8+ T cells from blood, with Jurkat cell RNA spiked in. According to the study, the label for this sample's cell subset or site signals: FACS-sorted CD8+CD4-CCR7+CD45RA+ naive T cells. This sequence was found in a human donor in good health. Some libraries in this study had Jurkat cell RNA spiked in. The DNA sequence follows: TGTGCCAGCTGGGACAGGGTCCACCAAGAGACCCAGTACTTC. Its product reads: CASWDRVHQETQYF.